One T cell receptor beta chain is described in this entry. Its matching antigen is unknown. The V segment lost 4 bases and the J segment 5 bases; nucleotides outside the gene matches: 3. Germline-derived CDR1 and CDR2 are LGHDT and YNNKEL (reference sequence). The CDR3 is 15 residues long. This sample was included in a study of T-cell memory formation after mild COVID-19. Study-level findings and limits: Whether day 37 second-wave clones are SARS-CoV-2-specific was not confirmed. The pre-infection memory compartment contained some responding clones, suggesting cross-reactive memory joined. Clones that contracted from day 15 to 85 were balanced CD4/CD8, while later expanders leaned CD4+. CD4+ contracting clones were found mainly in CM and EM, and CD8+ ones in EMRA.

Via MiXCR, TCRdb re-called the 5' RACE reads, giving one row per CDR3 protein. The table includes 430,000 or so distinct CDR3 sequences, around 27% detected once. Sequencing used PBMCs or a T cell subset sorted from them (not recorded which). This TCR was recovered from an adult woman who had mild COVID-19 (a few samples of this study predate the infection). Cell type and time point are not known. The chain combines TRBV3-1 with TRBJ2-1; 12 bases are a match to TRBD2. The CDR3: CASSPSGRADNEQFF. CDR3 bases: TGTGCCAGCAGCCCTAGCGGGAGGGCAGACAATGAGCAGTTCTTC.